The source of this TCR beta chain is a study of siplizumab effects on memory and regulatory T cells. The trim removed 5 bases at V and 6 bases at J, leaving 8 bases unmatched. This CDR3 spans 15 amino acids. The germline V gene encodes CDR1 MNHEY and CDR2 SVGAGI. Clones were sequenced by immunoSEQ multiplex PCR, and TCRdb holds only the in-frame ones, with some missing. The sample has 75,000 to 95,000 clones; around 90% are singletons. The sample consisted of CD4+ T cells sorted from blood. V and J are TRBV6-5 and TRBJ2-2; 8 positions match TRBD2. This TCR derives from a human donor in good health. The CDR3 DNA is TGTGCCAGCAGTACAATGGGACTAGTCGCCGGGGAGCTGTTTTTT. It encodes CASSTMGLVAGELFF.